This T cell receptor beta chain was identified in a study of T cell repertoires in cytomegalovirus infection. The wider study: In public TCR beta signatures, there were indications of both CMV infection and matching HLA type. Study-level results: People with CMV and the relevant HLA were identified by cumulative public TCR beta family frequency. CMV-specific TCR beta clonotypes restricted by HLA-C were the ones dominating the ex vivo response.

Each CDR3 protein gets one entry after TCRdb re-called the reads with MiXCR. The sample includes 85,000 to 120,000 distinct CDR3 sequences, more than 15% of them seen just once. The J segment lost 5 bases and the V segment lost 1 base, leaving 1 base of the junction unmatched. The CDR3 is made up of 15 amino acids. Germline CDR1 SGHTS, CDR2 YDEGEE. This clonotype was picked up a small number of times. What it binds is not known. The clonotype originates from a human donor in good health (CMV status not recorded). Some clones in this sample may be carry-over from other donors' samples. The source material was PBMCs. The chain combines TRBV5-8 with TRBJ2-1; TRBD2 aligns across 12 bases. The CDR3 reads CASSLRLAGDNEQFF. DNA for the CDR3: TGTGCCAGCAGCTTGAGACTAGCGGGAGACAATGAGCAGTTCTTC.